The 6 T cell receptor beta chains listed next were all sequenced from one sample in a study of blood T cell repertoires in COVID-19. Libraries were prepared by immunoSEQ multiplex PCR; TCRdb keeps only in-frame clonotypes and omits some of them. Among about 87,000 clones, around 85% were seen once, and the ten largest hold approximately 2.8%. The sequenced material came from peripheral blood. The receptor source for this set is a woman older than 75 with COVID-19, enrolled during active disease.

The genes are TRBV5-1 and TRBJ1-1; possible D gene TRBD1, 6 bases. The CDR3 covers 16 residues. Germline CDR1 is SGHRS and CDR2 is YFSETQ. The V end lost 4 bases, the J end lost 0 bases, and 16 bases lay between the germline ends. CDR3 sequence reads: CASSRQAAGLNTEAFF. CDR3 in DNA: TGCGCCAGCAGCCGACAGGCGGCAGGGTTGAACACTGAAGCTTTCTTT.

This chain uses TRBV10-3 with TRBJ2-2, with 7 nucleotides matching TRBD1. V lost 3 bases to trimming and J lost 3 bases; unmatched junction nucleotides: 4. Germline assignment: CDR1 ENHRY and CDR2 SYGVKD. This CDR3 has 15 residues. CDR3 in amino acids: CAISESRGHTGELFF. The CDR3 nucleotides read TGTGCCATCAGTGAAAGTAGGGGGCACACCGGGGAGCTGTTTTTT.

This clone was seen a single time. The gene calls are TRBV7-8 and TRBJ2-1; 8 bases line up with TRBD2. This CDR3 has 16 amino acids. The V and J ends lost 7 bases and 2 bases, in that order; junction bases with no gene match: 10. Looked up from germline, CDR1 is SGHVS and CDR2 is FQNEAQ. CDR3: CASTPAGGGPYNEQFF. In nucleotides, the CDR3 is TGTGCCAGCACTCCCGCCGGGGGGGGCCCCTACAATGAGCAGTTCTTC.

This clone was found once. This rearrangement joins TRBV28 to TRBJ1-3; D perhaps matches TRBD1 (6 bases). V was pared by 5 bases and J by 0 bases, with 14 bases between. CDR1 is MDHEN, CDR2 SYDVKM, per germline. The CDR3 extends over 16 amino acids. The CDR3 region has the DNA TGTGCCAGCAGTGCTCAGGGGCCTAACTCTGGAAACACCATATATTTT. Amino acid sequence: CASSAQGPNSGNTIYF. The whole variable domain, filled in from reference TRBV28 and TRBJ1-3, reads DVKVTQSSRYLVKRTGEKVFLECVQDMDHENMFWYRQDPGLGLRLIYFSYDVKMKEKGDIPEGYSVSREKKERFSLILESASTNQTSMYLCASSAQGPNSGNTIYFGEGSWLTVV.

This clone has a handful of counts. The CDR3 nucleotides read TGTGCCAGCAGCCAGATCTACGAGCAGTACTTC. This sequence encodes CASSQIYEQYF. J is TRBJ2-7 and V is TRBV28; D is undetermined. Germline values: CDR1 MDHEN, CDR2 SYDVKM. V was clipped by 6 bases and J by 3 bases, with 6 bases between them. The CDR3 is 11 amino acids.

This chain uses TRBV7-3 with TRBJ2-5; TRBD1 is a possible D gene (5 bases). Deletions cut 5 bases from V and 2 bases from J, with 12 bases between. The CDR3 contains 14 residues. CDR1 and CDR2 (germline): SGHTA, FQGTGA. CDR3 loop: CASSPTGRQETQYF. CDR3 DNA: TGTGCCAGCAGCCCCACAGGCCGACAAGAGACCCAGTACTTC.